The clone carrying this TCR beta chain has more than one count but fewer than ten. The entry originates in a study of blood T cell repertoires in COVID-19. The CDR3 runs to 16 residues. The germline CDR1 and CDR2 sequences are SGHTA and FQGTGA. Unmatched junction bases numbered 12, after V lost 5 bases and J lost 5 bases. Original processing notes: Scientists estimated how many nucleated cells there were by amplifying reference gene primers. The assay was immunoSEQ multiplex PCR, and TCRdb's table has in-frame clones only and misses some. That table furnishes V, J and clone size, whereas the DNA furnished D and trimming. The table has some 100,000 clones, approximately 90% seen once; the top ten hold approximately 4.8%.

The sequence was collected from a woman older than 75 with active COVID-19. The chain carries TRBV7-3 and TRBJ2-1; 7 bases agree with TRBD2. The sequencing input was peripheral blood. The CDR3 DNA reads TGTGCCAGCAGCCCCTCGGGACTATCCGTAGACAATGAGCAGTTCTTC. This encodes CASSPSGLSVDNEQFF.